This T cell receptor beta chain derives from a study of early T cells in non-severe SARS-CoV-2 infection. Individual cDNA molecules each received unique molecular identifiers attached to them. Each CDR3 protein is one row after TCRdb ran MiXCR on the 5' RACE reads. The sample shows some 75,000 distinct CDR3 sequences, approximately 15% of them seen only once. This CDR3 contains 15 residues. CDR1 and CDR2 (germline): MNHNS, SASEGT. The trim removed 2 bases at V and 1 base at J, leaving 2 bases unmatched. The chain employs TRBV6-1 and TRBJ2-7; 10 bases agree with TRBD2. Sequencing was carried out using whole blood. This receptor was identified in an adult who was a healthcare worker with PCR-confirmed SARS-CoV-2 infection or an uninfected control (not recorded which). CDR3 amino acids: CASSETLAGSYEQYF. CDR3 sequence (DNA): TGTGCCAGCAGTGAAACACTAGCGGGGTCCTACGAGCAGTACTTC.